This T cell receptor beta chain appears in the sequencing data of a study of CXCR3-negative and CXCR3-positive naive CD8 T cells. The CDR3 extends over 14 amino acids. Germline CDR1 is SGHTA and CDR2 is FQGNSA. Via 5' RACE with UMI labels, TRB cDNA libraries were prepared. One entry per CDR3 protein, without DNA, is what TCRdb gives after re-calling the 5' RACE reads. The sample spans around 57,000 distinct CDR3 sequences; the ten largest clones claim roughly a quarter. The chain is built from TRBV7-2 and TRBJ2-7; checking the TCRdb D call of TRBD1 is not possible without DNA. The TCR was taken from a human donor in good health. Some clones in this sample may be carry-over from other donors' samples. The material sequenced was memory CD8+ T cells from blood. This CDR3 is CAIPGGTDFYEQYF. Based on the CDR3 plus reference TRBV7-2 and TRBJ2-7, the full variable domain is GAGVSQSPSNKVTEKGKDVELRCDPISGHTALYWYRQSLGQGLEFLIYFQGNSAPDKSGLPSDRFSAERTGGSVSTLTIQRTQQEDSAVYLCAIPGGTDFYEQYFGPGTRLTVT.